This T cell receptor (beta chain) was found in a study of T-cell memory formation after mild COVID-19. Study-wide results and limits: Researchers could not confirm that second-wave clones peaking on day 37 targeted SARS-CoV-2. Chiefly within CM and EM were the contracting CD4+ clones; CD8+ ones were within EMRA.

Each CDR3 protein gets one entry after TCRdb re-called the 5' RACE reads with MiXCR. The data contain 120,000 to 150,000 distinct CDR3 sequences, more than 13% of them seen just once; the ten biggest clones take up under 30%. This clonotype has a count of ten or more. Its antigen remains unidentified. The CDR3 covers 15 residues. From germline, CDR1 is LGHNA and CDR2 YSLEER. V gave up 0 bases and J gave up 0 bases, with 9 bases separating them. Sequenced: PBMCs or a T cell subset sorted from them (not recorded which). This clonotype was obtained from an adult woman who had mild COVID-19 (a few samples of this study predate the infection). Cell type and time point are not known. The chain carries TRBV4-3 and TRBJ2-7; a possible D gene is TRBD2 (5 bases). CDR3: CASSQDGLGSYEQYF. The CDR3, as DNA: TGCGCCAGCAGCCAAGATGGACTGGGCTCCTACGAGCAGTACTTC.